The source of this T cell receptor beta chain is a study of blood T cell repertoires in COVID-19. The overall study: Acute-phase and convalescent COVID-19 samples originated in the United States, Italy and Spain.

Original data processing: Nucleated cell counts were estimated from reference gene primer amplification. The data were produced by immunoSEQ multiplex PCR, yet TCRdb's version contains in-frame clones alone and is incomplete. V, J and clone size were drawn from that table, and D and trimming were deduced from the DNA. Of hundreds of thousands of clones in the sample, 75% to 90% were seen once. The CDR3 contains 17 residues. The V gene end was trimmed by 0 bases and the J gene end by 1 base; junction bases not matched to a gene: 5. Germline V gene data show CDR1 as MGHRA and CDR2 as YSYEKL. Sequenced: peripheral blood. The receptor comes from a woman aged 25 to 39 with active or convalescent COVID-19. The chain couples TRBV4-1 to TRBJ2-1; TRBD2 matches 8 bases. As DNA, the CDR3 is TGCGCCAGCAGCCAAGATAGGTCTAGCGGGTCCTACAATGAGCAGTTCTTC. Translation: CASSQDRSSGSYNEQFF.